This T cell receptor beta chain originates from a study of T cells in Graves' hyperthyroidism and ophthalmopathy. This CDR3 is built from 16 residues. The germline V gene has CDR1 SEHNR and CDR2 FQNEAQ (reference sequence). Turning to this clonotype: Compared with germline, one end of the junction differs, possibly owing to a read error.

Amplified TCR beta CDR3 regions came from RNA transcripts. With the HTBI primer set, the TCR CDR3 went through a first round of RT-PCR. TCRdb analysed the multiplex PCR reads with MiXCR anew, one entry per CDR3 protein. This sample carries a few hundred thousand distinct CDR3 sequences, roughly 46% of them seen once, and the ten largest clones take around 8%. The rearrangement links TRBV7-9 to TRBJ2-2; TRBD2 agrees at 7 bases. The sequence came from a woman aged 18-29 years with Graves' hyperthyroidism. Sequencing was carried out using peripheral blood or thyroid tissue (not recorded which). The CDR3: CASRSGEGTNTGELSW. DNA for the CDR3: TGTGCCAGCAGAAGTGGGGAGGGAACGAACACCGGGGAGCTGTCTTGG.